The source of this T cell receptor (beta chain) is a study of blood T cells in healthy people across ages. V was pared by 6 bases and J by 5 bases, with 17 bases between. The CDR3 spans 15 residues. Per the germline V gene, CDR1 is MNHEY and CDR2 is SMNVEV (reference sequence). PCR was performed a second time for roughly 7 to 12 cycles using a sample-barcoded 5' primer and a J-beta primer mix. From the 5' RACE reads, TCRdb called clonotypes with MiXCR, one entry per CDR3 protein. The table lists 600,000 to 850,000 distinct CDR3 sequences, 20% to 25% of them singletons. The data also belong to a second study, concerning T cells of mothers and their children.

Sequencing was performed on blood. This TCR came from a boy aged 5 to 17 in good health. The chain uses TRBV27 and TRBJ2-1; D is ambiguous. Written as DNA, the CDR3 is TGTGCCAGCAGAGCCAGACCAATACCGAACAATGAGCAGTTCTTC. This codes for CASRARPIPNNEQFF.